The clone carrying this T cell receptor (beta chain) was detected once. The sample originates from a study of control samples from healthy donors and cancer patients. Profiled with immunoSEQ multiplex PCR; TCRdb holds only in-frame clones, not every one. The sample holds 150,000 to 200,000 clones, around 87% seen once. This receptor was obtained from a woman aged 45-59 years in good health. The sample taken for sequencing was blood.

Here the CDR3 DNA reads TGTGCCGCCGGGGGAACGGCCGGCACTGAAGCTTTCTTT. Amino acid sequence: CAAGGTAGTEAFF. The rearrangement joins TRBV10-3 to TRBJ1-1, with a possible D match to TRBD1 (5 bases). Per germline, CDR1 ENHRY and CDR2 SYGVKD. This CDR3 region has 13 residues. Trimming stripped 11 bases from V and 4 bases from J, with 17 bases between.